A single sample is the source of the 5 T cell receptor beta chains below, sequenced in a study of T cells in Graves' hyperthyroidism and ophthalmopathy (dated 2019 in TCRdb). Receptor amplification or capture employed multiplex PCR. Sequencing was carried out with an Illumina HiSeq 2000. The TCR beta CDR3 regions were amplified from the RNA transcripts. The first round of RT-PCR for the TCR CDR3 was performed with the HTBI primer set and the Qiagen OneStep RT-PCR kit. TCRdb passed the public sequencing reads through fastp at Q25 and MiXCR, retaining productive beta sequences. When rows share a CDR3 protein, they turn into one entry using the most common DNA and genes. Across this sample there are about 480,000 distinct CDR3 sequences, with 13% to 15% seen only once. The top ten clonotypes cover 17% of the sample. The sequencing input was blood. These TCRs come from a woman aged 18 to 35 with Graves' hyperthyroidism.

The chain carries TRBV7-2 and TRBJ2-3; D not resolved. The CDR3 loop spans 15 amino acids. Per the germline V gene, CDR1 is SGHTA and CDR2 is FQGNSA. V lost 1 base and J 0 bases, leaving 8 bases between the germline ends. This chain's CDR3 is CASSLDGLSTDTQYF. The CDR3 region has the DNA TGTGCCAGCAGCTTAGATGGGCTTAGCACAGATACGCAGTATTTT.

There are a few counts of this clonotype. DNA of the CDR3: TGTGCCAGCAGCCTCAGGGAGTATCAGCCCCAGCATTTT. It yields the protein CASSLREYQPQHF. J is TRBJ1-5 and V is TRBV5-5; D might be TRBD1 (5 bases). Germline V gene data show CDR1 as SGHKS and CDR2 as YYEKEE (reference sequence). This CDR3 contains 13 residues. V was cut by 4 bases and J by 5 bases, with 10 bases left in between. The full variable domain, in which reference TRBV5-5 and TRBJ1-5 provide the parts outside the CDR3, is DAGVTQSPTHLIKTRGQQVTLRCSPISGHKSVSWYQQVLGQGPQFIFQYYEKEERGRGNFPDRFSARQFPNYSSELNVNALLLGDSALYLCASSLREYQPQHFGDGTRLSIL.

This clonotype was seen at least ten times. The chain recombines TRBV11-3 with TRBJ1-4; 7 bases are shared with TRBD1. V shed 0 bases, J shed 3 bases, and the junction held 1 base outside the gene matches. In germline, CDR1 is SGHNT, CDR2 YENEEA. The CDR3 has 15 residues. For the CDR3, the DNA is TGTGCCAGCAGCTTAGATGGGACAGCTAATGAAAAACTGTTTTTT. It codes for CASSLDGTANEKLFF.

This chain links TRBV19 with TRBJ2-7, with D hard to call. Germline CDR1 and CDR2: LNHDA and SQIVND (reference sequence). The CDR3 contains 11 residues. V was trimmed by 5 bases and J by 4 bases, leaving 6 bases between them. This CDR3 reads CASSYQYEQYF. DNA of the CDR3: TGTGCCAGTAGTTATCAGTACGAGCAGTACTTC.

This clonotype was observed at least ten times. The V gene is TRBV12-3 or TRBV12-4, the J gene TRBJ2-5, with D perhaps matching TRBD2 (6 bases). This CDR3 contains 15 residues. V was cut by 7 bases and J by 5 bases, with 20 bases left in between. For the CDR3, the DNA is TGTGCCAGCACCTTGGAGGGGAGCCGCCGGGAGACCCAGTACTTC. As protein: CASTLEGSRRETQYF.